The entry below gives a single T cell receptor beta chain sequence along with its context. Its antigen is as yet unknown. TCRdb processed the 5' RACE reads anew with MiXCR; each CDR3 protein has one entry. Among around 490,000 distinct CDR3 sequences listed, 5.3% were seen once. The record originates from a study of CD8 T cells in ankylosing spondylitis. CDR1 SGHRS and CDR2 YFSETQ come from the germline V gene. V was trimmed by 0 bases and J by 2 bases, leaving 9 bases between them. This CDR3 region has 15 residues. Study observations and caveats: A TCR beta motif of about 8 highly homologous variants appeared characteristic of ankylosing spondylitis blood. Reported data indicate significant enrichment of disease-linked clones within matched ankylosing spondylitis synovial fluid.

This receptor was obtained from a male donor with ankylosing spondylitis. Material: blood, either unsorted or a sorted T cell fraction (not recorded which). This chain connects TRBV5-1 to TRBJ2-1; D remains unclear. The CDR3 region is CASSLEWQPYNEQFF. CDR3 coding DNA: TGCGCCAGCAGCTTGGAGTGGCAGCCCTACAATGAGCAGTTCTTC.